What follows are 21 T cell receptor beta chains derived from one specimen sequenced in a study of blood T cell repertoires in COVID-19 (dated by TCRdb to about 2020). The library was made by the immunoSEQ multiplex PCR assay. TCRdb mirrors the immuneACCESS table, restricted to in-frame sequences. Some clones are absent from its copies; in checked studies, under half trace to an unresolved V gene, and the reason for the others is unknown. Counted in this sample were about 63,000 clones; roughly 88% of them appeared once. The ten largest clones take up about 4.7% of the sample. Sequenced material: peripheral blood. Every receptor here comes from a human donor in a cohort sampled during active COVID-19.

The rearrangement uses TRBV6-5 and TRBJ2-7; 11 bases map to TRBD2. CDR3 length: 14 residues. After removal of 6 bases from V and 2 bases from J, the junction contained 3 bases not matched to a gene. Germline V lookup: CDR1 MNHEY, CDR2 SVGAGI. CDR3 protein: CASRLTSGTYEQYF. In DNA, the CDR3 is TGTGCCAGCAGGCTGACTAGCGGGACCTACGAGCAGTACTTC.

At least ten counts were recorded for this clone. The V call is TRBV24-1, the J call TRBJ2-2; D might be TRBD1 (5 bases). CDR1 and CDR2 from the germline V gene are KGHDR and SFDVKD. The length of the CDR3 is 15 residues. V lost 3 bases and J 7 bases, leaving 14 bases between the germline ends. CDR3 DNA sequence: TGTGCCACCAGTGATCCCAAGGCAGGGTTCGGGGAGCTGTTTTTT. Translated, it gives CATSDPKAGFGELFF.

The J gene is TRBJ2-7, the V gene TRBV2; a weak D match, TRBD2 (6 bases). The CDR3 spans 11 residues. The germline CDR1 and CDR2 sequences are SNHLY and FYNNEI. V gave up 8 bases and J gave up 1 base, with 6 bases separating them. The CDR3 region is CASRESYEQYF. CDR3 sequence (DNA): TGTGCCAGCCGGGAGTCCTACGAGCAGTACTTC. Full variable domain (remainder filled in from reference TRBV2 and TRBJ2-7): EPEVTQTPSHQVTQMGQEVILRCVPISNHLYFYWYRQILGQKVEFLVSFYNNEISEKSEIFDDQFSVERPDGSNFTLKIRSTKLEDSAMYFCASRESYEQYFGPGTRLTVT.

This clone has at least ten counts. One end of the junction varies from germline; a read error may be responsible. The chain carries TRBV19 and TRBJ1-1, with D possibly being TRBD1 (5 bases). Germline CDR1 LNHDA, CDR2 SQIVND (reference sequence). The CDR3 has 15 residues. CDR3 loop: CASSKAGTLKTEAFF. CDR3 nucleotide sequence: TGTGCCAGTAGCAAAGCAGGGACTCTGAAGACTGAAGCTTTCTTT.

V and J are TRBV14 and TRBJ2-4, with D possibly TRBD2 on 5 matching bases. Trimming removed 4 bases from V and 8 bases from J, with 12 bases in between. Per germline, CDR1 SGHDN and CDR2 FVKESK. The CDR3 totals 13 residues. The CDR3 here is CASSLVTEDIQYF. The CDR3 DNA sequence: TGTGCCAGCAGCCTCGTGACGGAGGACATTCAGTACTTC.

The gene calls are TRBV27 and TRBJ1-6; D remains ambiguous. Germline CDR1 MNHEY, CDR2 SMNVEV (reference sequence). Trimming cost V 3 bases and J 5 bases, with 8 bases left between them. The CDR3 spans 14 residues. This CDR3 is CASSLFGDNSPLHF. The CDR3 DNA is TGTGCCAGCAGTTTGTTCGGGGATAATTCACCCCTCCACTTT.

The CDR3 DNA is TGTGCCAGCAGCCCCAGGGGGGCCTTATACAATGAGCAGTTCTTC. Translating it yields CASSPRGALYNEQFF. This chain joins TRBV7-8 and TRBJ2-1, with a weak D call TRBD1 (7 bases). Germline CDR1 is SGHVS and CDR2 is FQNEAQ. Trimming left V 5 bases short and J 4 bases short, with 15 bases between. The CDR3 sequence is 15 residues long. The variable domain in full, with the rest retrieved from reference TRBV7-8 and TRBJ2-1, is GAGVSQSPRYKVAKRGQDVALRCDPISGHVSLFWYQQALGQGPEFLTYFQNEAQLDKSGLPSDRFFAERPEGSVSTLKIQRTQQEDSAVYLCASSPRGALYNEQFFGPGTRLTVL.

This clone showed up just once. The chain carries TRBV5-4 and TRBJ2-1; TRBD2 matches 7 bases. V was pared by 7 bases and J by 0 bases, with 7 bases of the junction left unmatched. This CDR3 spans 15 amino acids. Germline CDR1 reads SGHNT; CDR2 reads YYREEE (reference sequence). In DNA form, the CDR3 reads TGTGCCAGCTTTGAGGGCGGGAGCTCCTACAATGAGCAGTTCTTC. Protein sequence: CASFEGGSSYNEQFF.

V and J are TRBV30 and TRBJ2-2, with TRBD2 matching 8 bases. V was clipped by 3 bases and J by 1 base; unmatched bases: 4. The length of the CDR3 is 15 residues. Germline-derived CDR1 and CDR2 are GTSNPN and SVGIG (reference sequence). The DNA of the CDR3 is TGTGCCTGGAGCCTAGCGGGCGTGAACACCGGGGAGCTGTTTTTT. It is translated as CAWSLAGVNTGELFF.

This clone has just a few counts. The V call is TRBV19, the J call TRBJ1-2, with TRBD1 matching 8 bases. CDR3 length: 14 residues. The trim removed 5 bases at V and 3 bases at J, leaving 5 bases unmatched. CDR1 LNHDA and CDR2 SQIVND come from the germline V gene (reference sequence). DNA for the CDR3: TGTGCCAGTAGTCCAGACAGGGGATACTATGGCTACACCTTC. Translation: CASSPDRGYYGYTF.

This clone has just a few counts. An end of the junction differs from the germline gene, which may be a read error. This chain connects TRBV20-1 to TRBJ1-1, with D tentatively TRBD1 (5 bases). The CDR3 runs 8 residues. From germline, CDR1 is DFQATT and CDR2 SNEGSKA (reference sequence). CDR3 sequence: CSAREGAF. For the CDR3, the DNA is TGCAGTGCTAGAGAAGGGGCCTTT.

This clone was detected only once. This chain's CDR3 is CASRGAGVSSYEQYF. For the CDR3, the DNA is TGTGCCAGCAGGGGAGCGGGGGTCAGCTCCTACGAGCAGTACTTC. The chain has TRBV6-5 and TRBJ2-7; 8 bases are a match to TRBD2. This CDR3 has 15 residues. CDR1 and CDR2 (germline): MNHEY, SVGAGI. V shed 6 bases, J shed 0 bases, and the junction held 7 bases outside the gene matches.

The chain combines TRBV5-5 with TRBJ2-3; 7 bases fit TRBD1. The germline V gene has CDR1 SGHKS and CDR2 YYEKEE (reference sequence). Trimming removed 4 bases from V and 4 bases from J; junction bases left unmatched: 6. CDR3 length equals 14 residues. The CDR3 region is CASSNRQGADTQYF. Written as DNA, the CDR3 is TGTGCCAGCAGCAATAGACAGGGTGCAGATACGCAGTATTTT.

The genes are TRBV2 and TRBJ1-1, with D perhaps TRBD1 (5 bases). The germline V gene encodes CDR1 SNHLY and CDR2 FYNNEI. Between the trimmed V and J ends, which lost 6 bases and 5 bases, there was a span of 13 bases. This CDR3 contains 13 residues. The CDR3 bases are TGTGCCAGCAGACAGCGGGGGAAGACTGAAGCTTTCTTT. This gives the protein CASRQRGKTEAFF. The variable domain in full, with the rest retrieved from reference TRBV2 and TRBJ1-1, is EPEVTQTPSHQVTQMGQEVILRCVPISNHLYFYWYRQILGQKVEFLVSFYNNEISEKSEIFDDQFSVERPDGSNFTLKIRSTKLEDSAMYFCASRQRGKTEAFFGQGTRLTVV.

This clone came up once. The DNA is left out, because the CDR3 cannot be placed on it with certainty; the CDR3 is given as TCRdb lists it. The chain recombines TRBV6-6 with TRBJ1-5. The CDR3 spans 15 amino acids, including both terminal residues. Per the germline V gene, CDR1 is MNHNY and CDR2 is SVGAGI (reference sequence). The CDR3 protein is CASSTSGGSNQPQHF.

This rearrangement joins TRBV10-3 to TRBJ2-7; 7 positions agree with TRBD2. The germline V gene has CDR1 ENHRY and CDR2 SYGVKD. The CDR3 consists of 15 residues. V lost 4 bases to trimming and J lost 0 bases; unmatched junction nucleotides: 6. This CDR3 is CAISGVGRTSYEQYF. Written as DNA, the CDR3 is TGTGCCATCAGTGGGGTCGGGAGGACCTCCTACGAGCAGTACTTC.

V is TRBV4-2 and J is TRBJ2-6, with D perhaps matching TRBD1 (6 bases). The CDR3 covers 15 residues. Germline V gene data show CDR1 as LGHNA and CDR2 as YNFKEQ. V lost 4 bases to trimming and J lost 0 bases, with 7 bases between them. The CDR3 sequence: CASSPQGSGANVLTF. The CDR3 DNA is TGTGCCAGCAGCCCACAGGGCTCTGGGGCCAACGTCCTGACTTTC.

This chain joins TRBV7-2 and TRBJ1-2; D possibly corresponds to TRBD1 (5 bases). This CDR3 region has 15 residues. The V gene lost 6 bases and the J gene lost 8 bases, with 22 bases spanning the gap. Germline values: CDR1 SGHTA, CDR2 FQGNSA. The CDR3: CASRQGSLTLQGYTF. The CDR3 DNA is TGTGCCAGCAGGCAGGGTTCGCTCACCTTACAAGGCTACACCTTC.

The V call is TRBV4-2, the J call TRBJ2-5; 10 bases agree with TRBD1. V gave up 1 base and J gave up 7 bases; unmatched junction bases: 9. The CDR3 length is 16 residues. CDR1 LGHNA and CDR2 YNFKEQ come from the germline V gene. CDR3 in amino acids: CASSQGSGQGFGTQYF. For the CDR3, the DNA is TGTGCCAGCAGCCAAGGTTCGGGACAGGGGTTCGGGACCCAGTACTTC.

The CDR3 DNA reads TGTGCCAGCAGAGGACAGGGTTGGACCACCGGGGAGCTGTTTTTT. Translation gives CASRGQGWTTGELFF. This rearrangement joins TRBV7-2 to TRBJ2-2; 8 bases are a match to TRBD1. The CDR3 contains 15 residues. From germline, CDR1 is SGHTA and CDR2 FQGNSA. J gave up 4 bases and V 6 bases, and 7 bases lay outside the gene matches.

This clone was recorded a few times. The chain uses TRBV27 and TRBJ1-3; 7 bases align to TRBD1. Losses at the gene ends were 4 bases for V and 2 bases for J; bases not matched to a gene: 2. CDR1 and CDR2 (germline): MNHEY, SMNVEV (reference sequence). The CDR3 runs to 14 residues. The CDR3 nucleotides are TGTGCCAGCAGTTGGACAGGTGCTGGAAACACCATATATTTT. Its translation: CASSWTGAGNTIYF.